One T cell receptor beta chain is described in this entry. Mismatch with germline at one junction end may stem from a read error. Libraries were prepared by immunoSEQ multiplex PCR; TCRdb keeps only in-frame clonotypes and omits some of them. The sample has about 61,000 clones; 75% to 90% are singletons. This record belongs to a study of OX40 agonist ivuxolimab in advanced cancers. Study-wide background: Prior anti-PD-1, anti-PD-L1 or anti-CTLA-4 therapy was allowed; around 40% had some.

The CDR3 contains 13 residues. Germline assignment: CDR1 SGHTA and CDR2 FQGNSA. The TCR was taken from an adult with an advanced solid tumor such as melanoma, head and neck, liver or kidney cancer. The genes are TRBV7-2 and TRBJ2-7; D perhaps matches TRBD2 (5 bases). The sequences come from CD4+ or CD8+ T cells sorted from blood, collected in a trial of the OX40 agonist ivuxolimab. The CDR3 sequence: CASSLAGGYGQYF. The CDR3 DNA is TGTGCCAGCAGCTTAGCAGGAGGCTACGGGCAGTACTTC.